This T cell receptor (beta chain) comes out of a study of cytomegalovirus exposure and HLA in healthy donors. Findings of the study overall: A few chains linked to CMV were shown in vitro to be specific for CMV antigens.

Separate from the approximately 670-subject first cohort, the roughly 120-subject validation cohort was the one that the donors belonged to. As for this clone: Its specificity is not known.

Here immunoSEQ multiplex PCR was the method, and the copy in TCRdb shows in-frame clones only, minus some. Of approximately 220,000 clones in the sample, roughly 83% were seen once. This CDR3 spans 11 amino acids. The V gene's germline CDR1 is GTSNPN and CDR2 SVGIG (reference sequence). Between the trimmed V and J ends, which lost 2 bases and 6 bases, there was a span of 7 bases. The sequenced sample was PBMCs. This rearrangement joins TRBV30 to TRBJ1-1, with a possible D match to TRBD1 (5 bases). This receptor was identified in a woman aged 25-40 years in good health and CMV-seropositive. The CDR3 DNA reads TGTGCCTGGAGTTCGGGGGCTGAAGCTTTCTTT. Residues: CAWSSGAEAFF.